A single sample gave rise to the 3 T cell receptor beta chains below, sequenced in a study of technical replicates of blood from a few donors. This table comes from immunoSEQ multiplex PCR, and its TCRdb copy is limited to in-frame clones, with some not included. The sample holds 85,000 or so clones; 90% to 95% are singletons and the top ten take around 0.25%. Source material: T cells isolated from PBMCs. The receptors were gathered from a human donor in good health.

The chain links TRBV5-1 to TRBJ2-5, with TRBD2 identical over 7 bases. The CDR3 consists of 15 residues. J lost 4 bases, V lost 0 bases, and 6 bases had no gene match. Germline V gene sequence: CDR1 SGHRS, CDR2 YFSETQ. The chain's CDR3 is CASSLAPGGGETQYF. The CDR3 coding sequence is TGCGCCAGCAGCTTGGCCCCGGGAGGAGGAGAGACCCAGTACTTC.

This CDR3 is CASTSLRRGIEPQHF. The CDR3 nucleotides read TGTGCCAGTACCTCGCTGCGAAGAGGGATTGAGCCCCAGCATTTT. J is TRBJ1-5 and V is TRBV19; no reliable D call. The V end lost 7 bases, the J end lost 8 bases, and 21 bases lay between the germline ends. The CDR3 is 15 residues long. The germline CDR1 and CDR2 sequences are LNHDA and SQIVND (reference sequence).

Concerning this clone itself: The junction does not match germline at one end; this may be a read error. The V and J genes are TRBV7-7 and TRBJ2-7; D gene ambiguous. CDR3 size: 13 residues. Germline values: CDR1 SSHAT, CDR2 FNYEAQ (reference sequence). The DNA of the CDR3 is TGTGCTAGCAGCTTAGCACAGAACTACGAGCAGTACTTC. Protein product: CASSLAQNYEQYF.